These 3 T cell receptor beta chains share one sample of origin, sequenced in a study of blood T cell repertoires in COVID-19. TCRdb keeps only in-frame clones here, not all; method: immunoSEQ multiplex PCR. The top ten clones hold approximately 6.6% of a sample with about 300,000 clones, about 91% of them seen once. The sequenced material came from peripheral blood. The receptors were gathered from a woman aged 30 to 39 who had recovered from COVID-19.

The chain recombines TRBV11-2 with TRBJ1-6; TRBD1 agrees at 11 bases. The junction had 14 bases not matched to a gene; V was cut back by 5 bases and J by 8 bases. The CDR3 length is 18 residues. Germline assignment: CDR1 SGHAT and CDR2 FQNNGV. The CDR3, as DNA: TGTGCCAGCAGCATCCGGGACAGGGGGTTAATGAGTTATTCACCCCTCCACTTT. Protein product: CASSIRDRGLMSYSPLHF.

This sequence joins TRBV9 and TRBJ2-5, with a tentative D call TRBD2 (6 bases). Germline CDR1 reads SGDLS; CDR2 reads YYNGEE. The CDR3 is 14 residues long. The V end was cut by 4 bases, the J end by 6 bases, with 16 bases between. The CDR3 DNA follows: TGTGCCAGCAGCTCCTTCGGGGGTGATCAGACCCAGTACTTC. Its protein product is CASSSFGGDQTQYF.

The CDR3 DNA is TGTGCCAGCAGCCGGACTAGCGGTAATGAGCAGTTCTTC. Translated: CASSRTSGNEQFF. This chain uses TRBV12-3 or TRBV12-4 with TRBJ2-1, with TRBD2 matching over 10 bases. V trimming: 6 bases; J trimming: 7 bases; junction bases outside the gene matches: 3. The CDR3 has 13 residues.